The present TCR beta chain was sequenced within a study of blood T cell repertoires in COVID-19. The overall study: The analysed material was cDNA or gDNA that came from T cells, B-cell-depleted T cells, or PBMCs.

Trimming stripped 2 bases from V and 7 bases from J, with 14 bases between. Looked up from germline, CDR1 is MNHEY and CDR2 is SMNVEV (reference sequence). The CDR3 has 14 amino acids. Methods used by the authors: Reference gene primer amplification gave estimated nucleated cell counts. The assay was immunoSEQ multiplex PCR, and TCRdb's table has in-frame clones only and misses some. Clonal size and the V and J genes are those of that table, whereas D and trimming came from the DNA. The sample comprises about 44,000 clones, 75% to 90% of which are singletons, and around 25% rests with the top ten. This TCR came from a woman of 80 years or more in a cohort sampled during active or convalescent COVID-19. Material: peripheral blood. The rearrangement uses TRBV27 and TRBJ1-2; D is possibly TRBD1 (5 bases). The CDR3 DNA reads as TGTGCCAGCAGTTTAATTCCGGGGGTGAGTGGCTACACCTTC. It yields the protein CASSLIPGVSGYTF.